These 12 T cell receptor beta chains came from one sample sequenced in a study of T-cell reconstitution after alpha-beta-depleted transplantation in children. Unique molecular identifiers were used in preparing the TCRbeta library. Via MiXCR, TCRdb re-called the PCR reads, giving one row per CDR3 protein. The sample records roughly 500,000 distinct CDR3 sequences, 32% being singletons. Sequencing used PBMCs from the stem cell graft donor, obtained from the stem cell graft. These receptors all come from a human donor who donated a stem cell graft to a child with aplastic anemia.

This chain connects TRBV29-1 to TRBJ2-1; D is ambiguous. This CDR3 comprises 15 residues. Germline lookup yields CDR1 SQVTM and CDR2 ANQGSEA. V dropped 3 bases and J dropped 2 bases, with 14 bases sitting between them. The CDR3 reads CSVDNGYLTYNEQFF. CDR3 nucleotide sequence: TGCAGCGTTGACAACGGCTACCTCACCTACAATGAGCAGTTCTTC.

V is TRBV6-2 or TRBV6-3 and J is TRBJ2-3; weak D call: TRBD2 (5 bases). In germline, CDR1 is MNHEY, CDR2 SVGEGT. The germline V and J ends were trimmed by 0 bases and 4 bases, with 5 bases remaining between them. This CDR3 is 13 amino acids long. The CDR3 coding sequence is TGTGCCAGCAGTTACTCGAGGGCAGATACGCAGTATTTT. It yields the protein CASSYSRADTQYF.

This clonotype was seen more than once but under ten times. The rearrangement joins TRBV28 to TRBJ1-1; unclear D gene. V lost 6 bases and J 11 bases, leaving 10 bases between the germline ends. The CDR3 is 10 residues long. Looked up from germline, CDR1 is MDHEN and CDR2 is SYDVKM. CDR3 protein: CASSRSGAFF. CDR3 sequence (DNA): TGTGCCAGCAGCCGCTCGGGGGCTTTCTTT.

V gene TRBV6-1 combines with J gene TRBJ2-2, with D possibly matching TRBD1 (6 bases). Trimming shortened V by 5 bases and J by 4 bases, and 8 bases separated the two germline ends. The CDR3 length is 13 residues. Germline V CDR1 and CDR2: MNHNS, SASEGT. The CDR3 is CASSTGRTGELFF. CDR3 nucleotides: TGTGCCAGCAGTACAGGGCGCACCGGGGAGCTGTTTTTT.

This clonotype was counted a few times. The chain couples TRBV29-1 to TRBJ2-1; D might be TRBD2 (5 bases). CDR1 and CDR2 from the germline V gene are SQVTM and ANQGSEA. The CDR3 loop spans 14 amino acids. V lost 3 bases, J lost 5 bases, and 14 bases lay in between. The CDR3 DNA sequence: TGCAGCGTTGACGTCGACTACACCCACAATGAGCAGTTCTTC. Amino acids: CSVDVDYTHNEQFF.

This chain joins TRBV14 and TRBJ2-6; D ambiguous. The CDR3 is 17 amino acids. V was trimmed by 4 bases and J by 1 base, leaving 14 bases between them. Germline V gene sequence: CDR1 SGHDN, CDR2 FVKESK. The CDR3 is CASSRVTGKSGANVLTF. The CDR3, as DNA: TGTGCCAGCAGCCGTGTGACGGGTAAATCTGGGGCCAACGTCCTGACTTTC. Using reference TRBV14 and TRBJ2-6 for the parts outside the CDR3, the full variable domain is EAGVTQFPSHSVIEKGQTVTLRCDPISGHDNLYWYRRVMGKEIKFLLHFVKESKQDESGMPNNRFLAERTGGTYSTLKVQPAELEDSGVYFCASSRVTGKSGANVLTFGAGSRLTVL.

This clonotype was detected many times. The chain has TRBV20-1 and TRBJ2-5; D remains ambiguous. The CDR3 has 11 amino acids. Germline V gene lookup returns CDR1 DFQATT and CDR2 SNEGSKA (reference sequence). Trimming shortened V by 0 bases and J by 5 bases, and 4 bases separated the two germline ends. DNA of the CDR3: TGCAGTGCTAGAGAGGTGGAGACCCAGTACTTC. Translated: CSAREVETQYF.

This chain connects TRBV30 to TRBJ2-2; TRBD1 agrees at 7 bases. V dropped 1 base and J dropped 5; count of bases not matched to a gene: 1. Germline V gives CDR1 GTSNPN, CDR2 SVGIG (reference sequence). The CDR3 is made up of 13 amino acids. In DNA, the CDR3 is TGTGCCTGGAGTGAGACAGGGACCGGGGAGCTGTTTTTT. Protein product: CAWSETGTGELFF.

This sequence joins TRBV29-1 and TRBJ2-1; 10 bases fit TRBD2. The CDR3 runs 14 residues. J lost 1 base, V lost 6 bases, and 3 bases had no gene match. The germline V gene has CDR1 SQVTM and CDR2 ANQGSEA. The CDR3 sequence is CSVRTSGSYNEQFF. The CDR3, as DNA: TGCAGCGTCCGGACTAGCGGATCCTACAATGAGCAGTTCTTC.

This clonotype turned up a few times. The chain joins TRBV5-1 to TRBJ2-1; D perhaps matches TRBD2 (6 bases). The length of the CDR3 is 16 residues. Germline V CDR1 and CDR2: SGHRS, YFSETQ. V lost 0 bases and J lost 3, with 13 bases in between. In nucleotides, the CDR3 is TGCGCCAGCAGCTTGGGGGAGGTGTACGGCTACAATGAGCAGTTCTTC. This translates into CASSLGEVYGYNEQFF.

The sample holds a few counts of this clonotype. The J gene is TRBJ2-7, the V gene TRBV20-1, with a weak D call TRBD1 (5 bases). The V gene's germline CDR1 is DFQATT and CDR2 SNEGSKA (reference sequence). This CDR3 spans 14 amino acids. V dropped 2 bases and J dropped 3 bases, with 14 bases sitting between them. The CDR3 DNA follows: TGCAGTGCTAGAAACAGGTCTTCATTCTACGAGCAGTACTTC. This gives the protein CSARNRSSFYEQYF.

This clonotype was counted between two and nine times. Germline is not matched at one junction end, which may reflect a read error. The chain couples TRBV7-2 to TRBJ2-5, with D possibly being TRBD2 (6 bases). CDR3 length equals 14 residues. Per germline, CDR1 SGHTA and CDR2 FQGNSA. CDR3 residues: CASSFVRGSEAQYF. The DNA of the CDR3 is TGTGCCAGCAGCTTTGTTCGGGGGTCAGAGGCCCAGTACTTC.